This T cell receptor beta chain was sequenced in a study of blood T cells in healthy people across ages. Broader study findings: Naive and antigen-experienced cells could not be conclusively compared, given unsorted PBMCs.

Alongside a J-beta primer mix, a sample-barcoded 5' primer served in a second PCR lasting about 7 to 11 cycles. The yield of each sample was at least 2.5 million CDR3-containing paired-end reads. TCRdb analysed the 5' RACE reads with MiXCR anew, one entry per CDR3 protein. In the table there are 650,000 to 900,000 distinct CDR3 sequences, roughly 60% of which are singletons. Germline CDR1 SGHTA, CDR2 FQGNSA. The CDR3 extends over 15 amino acids. V was trimmed by 2 bases and J by 16 bases, leaving 23 bases between them. Remarks on this clonotype: Its target is not known.

The receptor was isolated from a man aged 25 to 45 in good health. This sequence joins TRBV7-2 and TRBJ2-2; TRBD1 is a possible D gene (6 bases). The source material was blood. CDR3 protein: CASSLSGWGPEGPFF. CDR3 bases: TGTGCCAGCAGCTTAAGTGGCTGGGGGCCCGAGGGGCCGTTTTTT.